The rows below give T cell receptor beta chains drawn from one sample of a study of blood T cell repertoires in COVID-19. Clones were read by immunoSEQ multiplex PCR, and TCRdb kept only the in-frame ones, dropping some. The table lists some 55,000 clones, roughly four fifths of them singletons. Input material: peripheral blood. These receptors all come from a woman in her fifties or sixties with acute or convalescent COVID-19. The CDR3 runs from the conserved cysteine through the conserved F or W. Fields, in order: V gene, CDR3 length, clone size, J gene, D gene, CDR3 protein, CDR3 DNA. D genes are given only for firm matches. A clone size is listed for some rows: how often the clone was seen (once, few, many), or a class if it is expanded.

TRBV5-1	16	.	TRBJ2-2	TRBD1	CASSLANRGQSGELFF	TGCGCCAGCAGCTTGGCCAACAGGGGGCAAAGCGGGGAGCTGTTTTTT
TRBV5-4	14	.	TRBJ2-7	TRBD1	CASSTGTGPYEQYF	TGTGCCAGCAGCACCGGGACAGGCCCCTACGAGCAGTACTTC
TRBV3-1/TRBV3-2	14	.	TRBJ1-2	.	CASSRRQEIYGYTF	TGTGCCAGCAGCCGTCGACAGGAGATCTATGGCTACACCTTC
TRBV29-1	11	few	TRBJ1-2	.	CSGGGQYGYTF	TGCAGCGGCGGGGGGCAGTATGGCTACACCTTC
TRBV29-1	15	.	TRBJ2-7	TRBD2	CSVGKGAGGPYEQYF	TGCAGCGTTGGAAAGGGAGCGGGAGGCCCCTACGAGCAGTACTTC
TRBV13	20	.	TRBJ1-2	TRBD1	CASSSDVFRTGTPSDYGYTF	TGTGCCAGCAGCTCCGACGTGTTCAGGACAGGGACGCCGAGCGACTATGGCTACACCTTC
TRBV29-1	11	.	TRBJ1-2	TRBD1	CSVTQGGTYTF	TGCAGCGTGACACAAGGGGGCACTTACACCTTC
TRBV11-2	15	.	TRBJ2-1	TRBD1	CASSLDRGRNNEQFF	TGTGCCAGCAGCCTCGACAGGGGGAGGAACAATGAGCAGTTCTTC
TRBV20-1	11	.	TRBJ1-2	.	CSALEAYGYTF	TGCAGTGCACTAGAGGCCTATGGCTACACCTTC
TRBV19	15	.	TRBJ2-6	.	CASSMGGTGANVLTF	TGTGCCAGTAGTATGGGAGGTACTGGGGCCAACGTCCTGACTTTC
TRBV7-8	13	.	TRBJ2-7	TRBD1	CASGGQLYYEQYF	TGTGCCAGCGGGGGACAGCTGTACTACGAGCAGTACTTC
TRBV2	11	.	TRBJ1-2	.	CASSARYGYTF	TGTGCCAGCAGTGCCAGGTATGGCTACACCTTC
TRBV5-4	14	.	TRBJ2-5	TRBD2	CASSLDRGGETQYF	TGTGCCAGCAGCTTGGATCGGGGGGGAGAGACCCAGTACTTC
TRBV6-5	15	.	TRBJ2-1	TRBD2	CASSLSTGTRVEQFF	TGTGCCAGCAGCCTCTCTACCGGGACTAGAGTTGAGCAGTTCTTC
TRBV11-2	16	.	TRBJ2-6	.	CASSLGSGTGANVLTF	TGTGCCAGCAGCTTGGGATCAGGGACTGGGGCCAACGTCCTGACTTTC
TRBV6-5	13	.	TRBJ1-1	.	CAVLGLLNTEAFF	TGTGCCGTTCTGGGACTTTTGAACACTGAAGCTTTCTTT
TRBV2	14	.	TRBJ1-4	.	CASSETGIRGKLFF	TGTGCCAGCAGTGAAACCGGGATTCGTGGAAAACTGTTTTTT
TRBV6-5	16	.	TRBJ2-3	.	CASSSASRWATDTQYF	TGTGCCAGCAGTTCGGCCTCTCGCTGGGCGACAGATACGCAGTATTTT
TRBV7-2	16	.	TRBJ2-2	TRBD1	CASSLGTGTITGELFF	TGTGCCAGCAGCTTAGGGACAGGGACGATCACCGGGGAGCTGTTTTTT
TRBV19	15	.	TRBJ1-2	.	CASSITSTGSYGYTF	TGTGCCAGTAGTATAACCTCGACTGGTAGCTATGGCTACACCTTC
TRBV28	17	.	TRBJ2-1	.	CASSAIPQGVVYNEQFF	TGTGCCAGCAGTGCCATCCCACAGGGAGTAGTTTACAATGAGCAGTTCTTC
TRBV19	15	.	TRBJ1-2	TRBD1	CASSIDQSGQYGYTF	TGTGCCAGTAGTATAGATCAGTCGGGACAGTATGGCTACACCTTC
TRBV12-3/TRBV12-4	12	.	TRBJ2-2	.	CASDLNTGELFF	TGTGCCAGCGACTTGAACACCGGGGAGCTGTTTTTT
TRBV28	17	.	TRBJ1-5	TRBD1	CASSFPPDRGRNQPQHF	TGTGCCAGCAGTTTCCCCCCGGACAGGGGACGCAATCAGCCCCAGCATTTT
TRBV24-1	13	.	TRBJ1-2	.	CATSDGGNYGYTF	TGTGCCACCAGTGATGGGGGGAACTATGGCTACACCTTC
TRBV19	17	.	TRBJ1-5	.	CASSIASGGISNQPQHF	TGTGCCAGTAGTATAGCCTCGGGGGGGATTAGCAATCAGCCCCAGCATTTT
TRBV28	14	few	TRBJ1-2	.	CASSLLTDIDGYTF	TGTGCCAGCAGCCTGCTGACGGACATTGATGGCTACACCTTC
TRBV3-1/TRBV3-2	14	.	TRBJ1-6	.	CASSPRAGNSPLHF	TGTGCCAGCAGCCCCCGAGCGGGGAATTCACCCCTCCACTTT
TRBV6-5	13	.	TRBJ1-1	TRBD1	CASKNDRGTEAFF	TGTGCCAGCAAAAACGACAGGGGCACTGAAGCTTTCTTT
TRBV4-2	16	.	TRBJ1-3	.	CASSQVSEGVGNTIYF	TGTGCCAGCAGCCAAGTCTCGGAGGGAGTTGGAAACACCATATATTTT
TRBV19	13	.	TRBJ2-7	.	CASSQGRGDEQYF	TGTGCCAGTAGTCAGGGTCGCGGCGACGAGCAGTACTTC
TRBV6-5	12	.	TRBJ2-3	.	CASDAVGVTQYF	TGTGCCAGCGATGCTGTGGGAGTGACGCAGTATTTT
TRBV19	15	.	TRBJ2-5	TRBD2	CASSIAGTSGETQYF	TGTGCCAGTAGTATAGCTGGGACTAGTGGCGAGACCCAGTACTTC
TRBV2	15	.	TRBJ2-1	TRBD2	CASSVLAGMGNEQFF	TGTGCCAGCAGTGTTCTAGCGGGAATGGGGAATGAGCAGTTCTTC
TRBV5-1	14	.	TRBJ2-1	.	CASSLSGPYNEQFF	TGCGCCAGCAGCTTGAGCGGGCCCTACAATGAGCAGTTCTTC
TRBV5-1	15	.	TRBJ2-5	TRBD2	CASTQLTSGKETQYF	TGCGCCAGCACTCAGCTGACTAGCGGAAAAGAGACCCAGTACTTC
TRBV19	17	.	TRBJ2-1	TRBD2	CASSTHRRLAAYNEQFF	TGTGCCAGTAGTACACACCGACGACTAGCGGCTTACAATGAGCAGTTCTTC
TRBV4-2	17	.	TRBJ2-3	TRBD2	CASSQAGIAGGPDTQYF	TGTGCCAGCAGCCAAGCGGGAATAGCGGGGGGTCCAGATACGCAGTATTTT
TRBV2	15	.	TRBJ1-5	TRBD1	CASSYRDRRNQPQHF	TGTGCCAGCAGTTACCGGGACAGGCGGAATCAGCCCCAGCATTTT
TRBV6-5	13	.	TRBJ2-7	TRBD1	CASRVTGTYEQYF	TGTGCCAGCAGAGTGACAGGGACCTACGAGCAGTACTTC
TRBV20-1	16	.	TRBJ1-5	.	CSASFRESRANQPQHF	TGCAGTGCTAGTTTTCGGGAGTCACGGGCCAATCAGCCCCAGCATTTT
TRBV5-1	14	.	TRBJ1-1	TRBD1	CASRKQGDLTEAFF	TGCGCCAGCCGCAAACAGGGGGACTTAACTGAAGCTTTCTTT
TRBV12-5	16	few	TRBJ1-3	.	CASGLVQSLSGNTIYF	TGTGCTAGTGGTTTGGTCCAGTCCCTCTCTGGAAACACCATATATTTT
TRBV19	17	once	TRBJ1-1	.	CASSISRVGRGNTEAFF	TGTGCCAGTAGTATATCAAGGGTGGGTCGGGGGAACACTGAAGCTTTCTTT
TRBV7-2	15	.	TRBJ1-6	TRBD1	CASSLMGTVNSPLHF	TGTGCCAGCAGCTTAATGGGGACAGTTAATTCACCCCTCCACTTT
TRBV6-5	15	.	TRBJ2-2	TRBD2	CASRLAGVATGELFF	TGTGCCAGCCGACTAGCGGGGGTAGCGACCGGGGAGCTGTTTTTT
TRBV18	16	.	TRBJ1-1	.	CASSPPSGQRNTEAFF	TGTGCCAGCTCACCACCGTCCGGACAGAGGAACACTGAAGCTTTCTTT
TRBV9	14	.	TRBJ1-2	.	CASSTRPGRDGYTF	TGTGCCAGCAGCACCCGTCCCGGTCGGGATGGCTACACCTTC
TRBV5-1	15	once	TRBJ2-2	TRBD2	CASSHSGSGTGELFF	TGCGCCAGCAGCCACAGCGGGAGTGGCACCGGGGAGCTGTTTTTT
TRBV18	15	.	TRBJ2-1	.	CASSRIEGRSDEQFF	TGTGCCAGCTCACGGATCGAAGGGAGGAGCGATGAGCAGTTCTTC